This T cell receptor beta chain was retrieved from a study of OX40 agonist ivuxolimab in advanced cancers. Sequenced by immunoSEQ multiplex PCR; TCRdb stores in-frame clones only, minus some. The table records 25,000 to 35,000 clones, approximately 88% of them present only once. The TCR originated in an adult with an advanced solid tumor such as melanoma, head and neck, liver or kidney cancer. Sequencing was performed on CD4+ or CD8+ T cells sorted from blood, taken in a trial of the OX40 agonist ivuxolimab.

CDR3 region: CASSQDRLAGVSYTQYF. CDR3 sequence (DNA): TGCGCCAGCAGCCAAGATCGACTAGCGGGGGTATCTTATACGCAGTATTTT. J is TRBJ2-3 and V is TRBV4-1; TRBD2 aligns across 12 bases. This CDR3 contains 17 residues. Germline V lookup: CDR1 MGHRA, CDR2 YSYEKL. Losses at the gene ends were 0 bases for V and 7 bases for J; bases not matched to a gene: 8.